The sequence of this T cell receptor beta chain was determined in a study of T-cell memory formation after mild COVID-19. This CDR3 is 15 amino acids long. The V and J ends lost 7 bases and 4 bases, in that order; junction bases with no gene match: 11. Per the germline V gene, CDR1 is MNHNS and CDR2 is SASEGT. Study-level results: The study found contracting CD4+ clones mainly in CM and EM and contracting CD8+ clones in EMRA.

cDNA libraries for TCR alpha and TCR beta, carrying sample barcodes and UMIs, came from 5'RACE with constant-segment primers. One entry per CDR3 protein, called by TCRdb with MiXCR from the 5' RACE reads. The data hold fewer than 400,000 distinct CDR3 sequences, with roughly 15% observed a single time. This clonotype was detected a few times. The target antigen is unknown. This chain links TRBV6-1 with TRBJ2-7; 9 nucleotides align to TRBD2. Sequencing input: PBMCs or a T cell subset sorted from them (not recorded which). This TCR was recovered from a man between 18 and 35 years old who had mild COVID-19 (a few samples of this study predate the infection). Cell type and time point are not known. CDR3 nucleotide sequence: TGTGCCAGCATCGGCGGGGGGGCCGAAATGTACGAGCAGTACGTC. Amino acid sequence: CASIGGGAEMYEQYV.